What follows is one TCR beta chain and its context. With 3 bases clipped from V and 2 bases from J, the junction kept 7 bases outside the gene matches. This CDR3 has 17 amino acids. CDR1 is LNHDA, CDR2 SQIVND, per germline (reference sequence). The protocol was immunoSEQ multiplex PCR, while the TCRdb copy is restricted to in-frame clones and leaves out a portion. The sample carries some 180,000 clones, over 75% recorded once. The data are from a study of blood T cell repertoires in COVID-19. Sequenced material: peripheral blood. The gene calls are TRBV19 and TRBJ2-3; 11 bases line up with TRBD2. The TCR was taken from a man aged 45-60 years with acute or convalescent COVID-19. Here the CDR3 DNA reads TGTGCCAGTAGTATTCGAGGACTAGCGGGTACCACAGATACGCAGTATTTT. Protein sequence: CASSIRGLAGTTDTQYF.